One TCR beta chain is described in this entry. The read falls 3 residues short of the CDR3 end, and the missing part is taken from the germline J gene. The data stem from a study of T cells in women clearing cervical HPV infection. The CDR3 extends over 15 amino acids. Germline CDR1 DFQATT, CDR2 SNEGSKA (reference sequence). The junction had 7 bases not matched to a gene; V was cut back by 5 bases and J by 0 bases. Assay used: immunoSEQ multiplex PCR; TCRdb lists only in-frame clones, some missing. This sample's table reports about 39,000 clones. The chain carries TRBV20-1 and TRBJ2-5, with TRBD2 matching over 9 bases. The source of this sequence is a woman between 18 and 70 years old with a cervical HPV16 infection that either progressed to CIN3+ or cleared (not recorded which). Sequenced: blood buffy coat. The CDR3 reads CSARRGGEYQETQYF. CDR3 DNA, as far as it was read: TGCAGTGCTCGCCGCGGGGGGGAGTACCAAGAGACC.